This entry lists 10 T cell receptor beta chains sequenced from one sample in a study of CD4 T cells in relation to SARS-CoV-2 and coronaviruses. Sequencing used immunoSEQ multiplex PCR; TCRdb keeps in-frame clones, though not all of them. The sample has around 41,000 clones, over 75% seen once; the top ten hold 1.2%. The antigens these receptors bind are not known. The material sequenced was naive CD4+ T cells from PBMCs, cultured in vitro. As to subset: naive CD4+ T cells isolated by negative enrichment. The receptors were gathered from an adult with COVID-19.

This chain links TRBV5-1 with TRBJ2-7; tentative D call: TRBD1 (6 bases). This CDR3 is 13 amino acids long. CDR1 is SGHRS and CDR2 is YFSETQ in the germline V gene. V was shortened by 2 bases and J by 4 bases, with 10 bases between the two germline ends. As DNA, the CDR3 is TGCGCCAGCAGCTTTACGGACAGTTACGAGCAGTACTTC. It encodes CASSFTDSYEQYF.

The V gene is TRBV25-1, the J gene TRBJ1-6; 7 positions agree with TRBD1. The CDR3 covers 14 residues. After removal of 6 bases from V and 8 bases from J, the junction contained 7 bases not matched to a gene. Germline V gene data show CDR1 as MGHDK and CDR2 as SYGVNS. The CDR3 here is CASRDRSFYSPLHF. The CDR3, as DNA: TGTGCCAGCAGGGACAGGTCCTTTTATTCACCCCTCCACTTT.

This chain uses TRBV19 with TRBJ2-1, with D possibly matching TRBD1 (6 bases). This CDR3 has 17 amino acids. V was shortened by 2 bases and J by 10 bases, with 24 bases between the two germline ends. CDR1 and CDR2 from the germline V gene are LNHDA and SQIVND (reference sequence). This chain's CDR3 is CASSIRMGDTTGREQFF. CDR3 nucleotide sequence: TGTGCCAGTAGTATAAGAATGGGGGACACCACCGGAAGGGAGCAGTTCTTC.

Only one count was recorded for this clone. This sequence joins TRBV11-2 and TRBJ1-5; perhaps TRBD1 as D (5 bases). The CDR3 spans 13 residues. Trimming stripped 5 bases from V and 7 bases from J, with 12 bases between. Germline V CDR1 and CDR2: SGHAT, FQNNGV. CDR3 region: CASSLQERQPQHF. The CDR3, as DNA: TGTGCCAGCAGCCTACAGGAGCGGCAGCCCCAGCATTTT.

J is TRBJ1-4 and V is TRBV28; tentatively, D is TRBD1 (5 bases). Germline values: CDR1 MDHEN, CDR2 SYDVKM. The V gene lost 7 bases and the J gene lost 3 bases, with 21 bases spanning the gap. The CDR3 is made up of 17 amino acids. The CDR3 bases are TGTGCCAGCATATCATCCCGGGACGTCGGGGCTAATGAAAAACTGTTTTTT. Encoded protein: CASISSRDVGANEKLFF.

This chain uses TRBV28 with TRBJ2-4; D gene uncertain. Germline CDR1 MDHEN, CDR2 SYDVKM. The CDR3 is made up of 16 amino acids. Trimming stripped 3 bases from V and 0 bases from J, with 12 bases between. Here the CDR3 reads CASSFRGSLAKNIQYF. CDR3 bases: TGTGCCAGCAGTTTTAGAGGCAGCCTAGCCAAAAACATTCAGTACTTC.

This clone was recorded a few times. The rearrangement uses TRBV19 and TRBJ2-2; 7 bases fit TRBD2. The CDR3 loop spans 13 amino acids. Germline CDR1 reads LNHDA; CDR2 reads SQIVND (reference sequence). The V segment lost 6 bases and the J segment 8 bases; nucleotides outside the gene matches: 6. CDR3 region: CASSKAGPGELFF. CDR3 nucleotides: TGTGCCAGTAGCAAAGCGGGACCGGGGGAGCTGTTTTTT.

In its sample, this clone was seen once. The chain uses TRBV13 and TRBJ2-1; 10 bases fit TRBD2. This CDR3 contains 16 residues. Losses at the gene ends were 5 bases for V and 6 bases for J; bases not matched to a gene: 10. From germline, CDR1 is PRHDT and CDR2 FYEKMQ (reference sequence). CDR3 region: CASSPRTSGMSNEQFF. In DNA, the CDR3 is TGTGCCAGCAGCCCCCGGACTAGCGGTATGTCCAATGAGCAGTTCTTC.

V usage is TRBV2 and J usage is TRBJ2-6; perhaps TRBD1 as D (6 bases). The CDR3 covers 18 residues. CDR1 is SNHLY, CDR2 FYNNEI, per germline. Trimming cost V 7 bases and J 0 bases, with 19 bases left between them. The CDR3 nucleotides read TGTGCCAGCATCGGAGACAGGAATTCTTACTCTGGGGCCAACGTCCTGACTTTC. This gives the protein CASIGDRNSYSGANVLTF.

The rearrangement links TRBV2 to TRBJ2-1; D is perhaps TRBD1 or TRBD2 (5 bases each). CDR1 and CDR2 (germline): SNHLY, FYNNEI. The CDR3 contains 16 residues. The V and J ends lost 11 bases and 0 bases respectively, with 20 bases between them. Here the CDR3 DNA reads TGTGCCGTCCCGGGGCCCGGACCCAGCTCCTACAATGAGCAGTTCTTC. It translates to CAVPGPGPSSYNEQFF.